This passage covers 19 T cell receptor beta chains from one sample sequenced in a study of CD8 T cells in ankylosing spondylitis. MiXCR, applied by TCRdb to the 5' RACE reads, yields one record per CDR3 protein. Of some 140,000 distinct CDR3 sequences listed, 7% to 10% are singletons. Material for sequencing was synovial fluid, either unsorted or a sorted T cell fraction (not recorded which). The receptors stem from a male donor with ankylosing spondylitis.

This clonotype was picked up many times. This rearrangement joins TRBV7-3 to TRBJ1-4; maybe TRBD1 (6 bases). V shed 7 bases and J shed 7 bases, with 19 bases lying between them. The germline V gene has CDR1 SGHTA and CDR2 FQGTGA. CDR3 length equals 15 residues. In DNA form, the CDR3 reads TGTGCCAGCAACCCGGGTCGGGGGGCGTTTGAAAAACTGTTTTTT. Translating gives CASNPGRGAFEKLFF.

This clonotype occurred many times. The chain recombines TRBV20-1 with TRBJ1-2; 10 bases align to TRBD1. The CDR3 sequence is 16 residues long. Trimming cost V 5 bases and J 3 bases; bases outside gene matches: 12. Germline V gene sequence: CDR1 DFQATT, CDR2 SNEGSKA (reference sequence). The CDR3 DNA is TGCAGTGCTCCAGTCTTTGGACAGGGGGTACACTATGGCTACACCTTC. Its protein product is CSAPVFGQGVHYGYTF.

This clonotype has a count of ten or more. This chain uses TRBV24-1 with TRBJ2-7; 7 bases agree with TRBD1. The germline CDR1 and CDR2 sequences are KGHDR and SFDVKD. This CDR3 spans 15 amino acids. With V trimmed by 4 bases and J by 4 bases, 9 bases remained unmatched. In DNA, the CDR3 is TGTGCCACCAGTGACGTAGGGGGCGCCGGGTACGAGCAGTACTTC. Translation: CATSDVGGAGYEQYF.

The sample holds a few counts of this clonotype. DNA of the CDR3: TGTGCCAGCAGCCAAAGCGGGGCAGAGACCCAGTACTTC. Translating gives CASSQSGAETQYF. The J gene is TRBJ2-5, the V gene TRBV9; 7 bases are shared with TRBD2. This CDR3 has 13 residues. With V trimmed by 4 bases and J by 4 bases, 4 bases remained unmatched. Germline CDR1 SGDLS, CDR2 YYNGEE.

This clonotype was counted ten times or more. The gene calls are TRBV12-3 or TRBV12-4 and TRBJ1-5, with 7 positions matching TRBD1. The CDR3 has 16 amino acids. V was pared by 5 bases and J by 0 bases, with 7 bases of the junction left unmatched. CDR3 DNA: TGTGCCAGCAGTCCTGGGACAGACCATAGCAATCAGCCCCAGCATTTT. It specifies CASSPGTDHSNQPQHF.

The chain carries TRBV20-1 and TRBJ2-2, with TRBD1 matching over 11 bases. The CDR3 spans 14 residues. Germline V CDR1 and CDR2: DFQATT, SNEGSKA (reference sequence). Losses at the gene ends were 6 bases for V and 4 bases for J; bases not matched to a gene: 4. In DNA, the CDR3 is TGCAGTGCATCCGGGACAGGGGGCACCGGGGAGCTGTTTTTT. Translation gives CSASGTGGTGELFF.

The chain joins TRBV20-1 to TRBJ2-7; D is uncertain. CDR1 DFQATT and CDR2 SNEGSKA come from the germline V gene (reference sequence). The CDR3 spans 10 residues. The V end lost 5 bases, the J end lost 3 bases, and 5 bases lay between the germline ends. The CDR3 bases are TGCAGTGCTTGGGACTACGAGCAGTACTTC. Protein product: CSAWDYEQYF.

This clonotype has ten or more counts. The chain uses TRBV3-1 and TRBJ2-5, with 8 bases that match TRBD1. V was pared by 2 bases and J by 5 bases, with 1 base of the junction left unmatched. CDR1 LGHDT and CDR2 YNNKEL come from the germline V gene (reference sequence). The length of the CDR3 is 13 residues. The CDR3 sequence: CASSQRTGETQYF. CDR3 sequence (DNA): TGTGCCAGCAGCCAAAGGACAGGGGAGACCCAGTACTTC.

The table lists this clonotype with many counts. V is TRBV2 and J is TRBJ2-2; weak D call: TRBD2 (7 bases). Trimming took off 7 bases at V and 4 bases at J, with 10 bases between the two ends. The CDR3 loop spans 13 amino acids. Germline V gene data show CDR1 as SNHLY and CDR2 as FYNNEI. The CDR3 loop is CASNRGATGELFF. CDR3 DNA: TGTGCCAGCAACCGGGGGGCCACCGGGGAGCTGTTTTTT.

In this sample, this clonotype turned up many times. The genes are TRBV20-1 and TRBJ2-1, with a weak D call TRBD1 (5 bases). The CDR3 has 18 residues. Per the germline V gene, CDR1 is DFQATT and CDR2 is SNEGSKA (reference sequence). V was cut by 5 bases and J by 4 bases, with 27 bases left in between. CDR3 bases: TGCAGTGCTCGACCCCCCCGGCGCGACAGTGAAAGGTACAATGAGCAGTTCTTC. This sequence encodes CSARPPRRDSERYNEQFF.

V is TRBV20-1 and J is TRBJ2-5; D gene uncertain. The length of the CDR3 is 12 residues. Trimming removed 3 bases at V and 5 bases at J, with 10 bases between. Looked up from germline, CDR1 is DFQATT and CDR2 is SNEGSKA (reference sequence). DNA for the CDR3: TGCAGTGCTAGTTCGAGCGCGGAGACCCAGTACTTC. Protein sequence: CSASSSAETQYF.

This clonotype was recorded many times. V usage is TRBV20-1 and J usage is TRBJ2-1, with TRBD2 as a possible D gene (6 bases). The length of the CDR3 is 14 residues. Per germline, CDR1 DFQATT and CDR2 SNEGSKA (reference sequence). The germline V and J ends were trimmed by 6 bases and 7 bases, with 19 bases remaining between them. DNA of the CDR3: TGCAGTGCCACGCTCGGAGGGCCTCAAAATGAGCAGTTCTTC. It translates to CSATLGGPQNEQFF.

Many counts were recorded for this clonotype. This chain joins TRBV7-6 and TRBJ2-7; 8 bases are a match to TRBD1. CDR3 length: 15 amino acids. The germline CDR1 and CDR2 sequences are SGHVS and FNYEAQ. The V segment lost 5 bases and the J segment 3 bases; nucleotides outside the gene matches: 9. CDR3 residues: CASSQPGTGLYEQYF. The CDR3 coding sequence is TGTGCCAGCAGCCAACCCGGGACAGGACTCTACGAGCAGTACTTC.

This clonotype showed up many times. The chain couples TRBV28 to TRBJ1-1, with TRBD1 matching 7 bases. CDR1 is MDHEN, CDR2 SYDVKM, per germline. This CDR3 contains 15 residues. Germline trimming cut 5 bases from V and 6 bases from J; bases unmatched to any gene: 12. CDR3 sequence (DNA): TGTGCCAGCAGTACCCGACACAGGGGACCCCCTGAAGCTTTCTTT. Protein sequence: CASSTRHRGPPEAFF.

This clonotype was counted ten times or more. This chain connects TRBV28 to TRBJ2-3; 12 bases match TRBD2. The germline CDR1 and CDR2 sequences are MDHEN and SYDVKM. CDR3 length: 18 amino acids. The trim removed 2 bases at V and 2 bases at J, leaving 8 bases unmatched. CDR3 region: CASSLRRTSGEATDTQYF. CDR3 sequence (DNA): TGTGCCAGCAGTTTAAGAAGGACTAGCGGGGAGGCCACAGATACGCAGTATTTT.

This clonotype was counted ten times or more. The rearrangement joins TRBV20-1 to TRBJ2-1; TRBD1 matches at 8 bases. V shed 6 bases and J 2 bases; nucleotides not matched to a gene: 9. In germline, CDR1 is DFQATT, CDR2 SNEGSKA (reference sequence). The CDR3 is 15 amino acids. The DNA of the CDR3 is TGCAGTGCGGATGGACAGGGAAAGACCTACAATGAGCAGTTCTTC. Translated, it gives CSADGQGKTYNEQFF.

This clonotype was counted at least ten times. V is TRBV18 and J is TRBJ2-7; D might be TRBD2 (6 bases). CDR1 and CDR2 from the germline V gene are KGHSH and LQKENI. Trimming cost V 2 bases and J 3 bases, with 20 bases left between them. This CDR3 has 17 amino acids. The CDR3 DNA sequence: TGTGCCAGCTCACCAAAAGCCCGATCTCCGGAGGGCTACGAGCAGTACTTC. Its translation: CASSPKARSPEGYEQYF.

J is TRBJ2-3 and V is TRBV7-9, with D perhaps TRBD2 (6 bases). The V end lost 2 bases, the J end lost 3 bases, and 15 bases lay between the germline ends. The germline V gene encodes CDR1 SEHNR and CDR2 FQNEAQ (reference sequence). The CDR3 runs 16 residues. This chain's CDR3 is CASSLLPRAGTDTQYF. As DNA, the CDR3 is TGTGCCAGCAGCTTATTGCCCCGGGCGGGGACAGATACGCAGTATTTT.

This clonotype was seen a handful of times. The chain carries TRBV3-1 and TRBJ2-5; D gene unclear. Germline CDR1 LGHDT, CDR2 YNNKEL (reference sequence). The length of the CDR3 is 15 residues. V was clipped by 0 bases and J by 6 bases, with 14 bases between them. The DNA for the CDR3 is TGTGCCAGCAGCCAAGATTTATTGTTGCAGAAGACCCAGTACTTC. Translated: CASSQDLLLQKTQYF.